Shown below are 12 T cell receptor beta chains from a single sample sequenced in a study of shared clonotypes between healthy human individuals. The protocol was immunoSEQ multiplex PCR, while the TCRdb copy is restricted to in-frame clones and leaves out a portion. The sample has around 340,000 clones; around 70% are singletons. Sequences were obtained from memory CD4+ T cells sorted from blood. The subset here: CD45RA-negative fraction. These receptors all stem from a man aged 25-45 years in good health.

This clone was counted ten times or more. This sequence joins TRBV10-3 and TRBJ2-1, with 12 bases matching TRBD2. V trimming: 3 bases; J trimming: 1 base; junction bases outside the gene matches: 10. The germline CDR1 and CDR2 sequences are ENHRY and SYGVKD. CDR3 length equals 19 residues. The CDR3 DNA reads as TGTGCCATCAGTGACCCTAGCGGGAGGGGTAGCCCGTCCTACAATGAGCAGTTCTTC. Encoded protein: CAISDPSGRGSPSYNEQFF.

The chain has TRBV7-6 and TRBJ2-7; D may be TRBD1 (6 bases). V dropped 1 base and J dropped 5 bases, with 12 bases sitting between them. CDR3 length: 14 residues. Germline-derived CDR1 and CDR2 are SGHVS and FNYEAQ. In DNA, the CDR3 is TGTGCCAGCAGCTTAGTGGACAGAGACAACGAGCAGTACTTC. Translated, it gives CASSLVDRDNEQYF. Full variable domain (missing parts from reference TRBV7-6 and TRBJ2-7): GAGVSQSPRYKVTKRGQDVALRCDPISGHVSLYWYRQALGQGPEFLTYFNYEAQQDKSGLPNDRFSAERPEGSISTLTIQRTEQRDSAMYRCASSLVDRDNEQYFGPGTRLTVT.

The rearrangement links TRBV5-1 to TRBJ2-1; 12 bases fit TRBD1. The CDR3 has 19 residues. Germline-derived CDR1 and CDR2 are SGHRS and YFSETQ. V was pared by 4 bases and J by 0 bases, with 11 bases of the junction left unmatched. CDR3 sequence reads: CASSPRDRGLLGSYNEQFF. The CDR3, as DNA: TGCGCCAGCAGCCCCCGGGACAGGGGGCTTCTTGGCTCCTACAATGAGCAGTTCTTC.

The V gene is TRBV7-9, the J gene TRBJ2-1, with 9 bases lining up with TRBD1. J was trimmed by 2 bases and V by 5 bases; bases with no gene match: 4. In germline, CDR1 is SEHNR, CDR2 FQNEAQ (reference sequence). This CDR3 has 15 amino acids. CDR3 in amino acids: CASSQTGGAYNEQFF. CDR3 DNA sequence: TGTGCCAGCAGCCAAACAGGGGGCGCCTACAATGAGCAGTTCTTC.

This clone occurred a few times. V and J are TRBV2 and TRBJ2-7; no definite D call. Germline CDR1 SNHLY, CDR2 FYNNEI. Trimming pared 5 bases from V and 4 bases from J, leaving 6 bases between. The CDR3 extends over 11 amino acids. The CDR3 reads CASSLQYEQYF. For the CDR3, the DNA is TGTGCCAGCAGTTTACAGTACGAGCAGTACTTC. Full variable domain (rest looked up from reference TRBV2 and TRBJ2-7): EPEVTQTPSHQVTQMGQEVILRCVPISNHLYFYWYRQILGQKVEFLVSFYNNEISEKSEIFDDQFSVERPDGSNFTLKIRSTKLEDSAMYFCASSLQYEQYFGPGTRLTVT.

V and J are TRBV6-5 and TRBJ1-1; no reliable D call. CDR1 is MNHEY and CDR2 is SVGAGI in the germline V gene. The CDR3 is 13 amino acids. The ends were cut back, 0 bases at V and 11 bases at J, with 13 bases in the middle. The CDR3 here is CASSYSAWAMAFF. The CDR3 DNA reads TGTGCCAGCAGTTACTCGGCCTGGGCGATGGCTTTCTTT.

This chain joins TRBV27 and TRBJ2-1; the match to TRBD2 covers 7 bases. V shed 3 bases and J 6 bases; nucleotides not matched to a gene: 23. Germline-derived CDR1 and CDR2 are MNHEY and SMNVEV (reference sequence). The CDR3 has 20 amino acids. Here the CDR3 reads CASSFEGYGLGAGFRNEQFF. The CDR3 coding sequence is TGTGCCAGCAGTTTTGAAGGGTACGGTCTCGGAGCGGGATTCCGCAATGAGCAGTTCTTC.

This clone was observed a single time. This chain connects TRBV18 to TRBJ2-1, with unresolved D. Looked up from germline, CDR1 is KGHSH and CDR2 is LQKENI. V was pared by 3 bases and J by 2 bases, with 8 bases between. The CDR3 runs 14 residues. The CDR3, as DNA: TGTGCCAGCTCACCTCAATACACCTACAATGAGCAGTTCTTC. Translating gives CASSPQYTYNEQFF.

The chain couples TRBV5-6 to TRBJ2-1; 7 bases line up with TRBD2. The ends lost 6 bases at V and 1 base at J; junction bases unmatched: 7. CDR1 and CDR2 from the germline V gene are SGHDT and YYEEEE. CDR3 length: 15 residues. CDR3 amino acids: CASTLPGGSYNEQFF. The CDR3 coding sequence is TGTGCCAGCACATTACCCGGGGGGTCCTACAATGAGCAGTTCTTC.

The genes are TRBV4-1 and TRBJ2-7, with 8 positions matching TRBD2. J was trimmed by 4 bases and V by 1 base; bases with no gene match: 9. This CDR3 has 16 residues. Looked up from germline, CDR1 is MGHRA and CDR2 is YSYEKL. CDR3 coding DNA: TGCGCCAGCAGCCAAGGCCCGGGGGGGGCCAAATACGAGCAGTACTTC. Translated: CASSQGPGGAKYEQYF.

The genes are TRBV19 and TRBJ2-5, with D unresolved. This CDR3 spans 13 amino acids. Germline V lookup: CDR1 LNHDA, CDR2 SQIVND (reference sequence). The germline V and J ends were trimmed by 5 bases and 0 bases, with 7 bases remaining between them. CDR3 sequence reads: CASSAADQETQYF. The CDR3 DNA reads as TGTGCCAGTAGTGCGGCAGACCAAGAGACCCAGTACTTC.

This chain connects TRBV28 to TRBJ2-7; possible D gene TRBD1, 6 bases. This CDR3 region has 16 residues. CDR1 and CDR2 from the germline V gene are MDHEN and SYDVKM. V dropped 4 bases and J dropped 3 bases, with 19 bases sitting between them. The CDR3 spells CASSSPRGTPLYEQYF. DNA for the CDR3: TGTGCCAGCAGTTCACCAAGAGGGACACCGCTCTACGAGCAGTACTTC.